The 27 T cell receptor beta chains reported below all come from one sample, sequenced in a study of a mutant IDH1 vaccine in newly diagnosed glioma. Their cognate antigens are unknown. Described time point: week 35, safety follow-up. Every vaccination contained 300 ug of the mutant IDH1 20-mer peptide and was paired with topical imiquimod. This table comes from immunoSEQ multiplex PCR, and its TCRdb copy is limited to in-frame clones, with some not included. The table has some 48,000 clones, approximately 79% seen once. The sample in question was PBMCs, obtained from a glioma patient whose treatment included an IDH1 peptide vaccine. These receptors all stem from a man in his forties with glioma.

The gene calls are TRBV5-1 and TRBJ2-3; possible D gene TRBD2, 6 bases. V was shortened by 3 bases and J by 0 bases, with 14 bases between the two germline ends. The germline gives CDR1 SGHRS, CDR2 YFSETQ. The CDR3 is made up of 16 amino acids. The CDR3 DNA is TGCGCCAGCAGCTCAGGTAGCGGAACTAGCACAGATACGCAGTATTTT. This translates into CASSSGSGTSTDTQYF.

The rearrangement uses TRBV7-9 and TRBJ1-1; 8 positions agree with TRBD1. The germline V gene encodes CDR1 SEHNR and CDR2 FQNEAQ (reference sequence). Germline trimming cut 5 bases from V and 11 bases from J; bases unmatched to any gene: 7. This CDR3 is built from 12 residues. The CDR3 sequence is CASSQDRAGAFF. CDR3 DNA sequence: TGTGCCAGCAGCCAGGACAGGGCCGGGGCTTTCTTT.

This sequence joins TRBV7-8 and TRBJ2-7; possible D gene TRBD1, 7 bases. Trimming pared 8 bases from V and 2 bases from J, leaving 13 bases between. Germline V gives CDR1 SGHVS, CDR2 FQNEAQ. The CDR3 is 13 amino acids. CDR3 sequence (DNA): TGTGCCAGCTCGGGACAGCGGGCCTACGAGCAGTACTTC. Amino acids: CASSGQRAYEQYF.

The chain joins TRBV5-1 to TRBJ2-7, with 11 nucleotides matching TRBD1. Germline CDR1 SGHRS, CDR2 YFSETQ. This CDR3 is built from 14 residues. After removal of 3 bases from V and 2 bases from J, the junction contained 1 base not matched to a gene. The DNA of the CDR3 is TGCGCCAGCAGCTCGGGACAGGGGGCCTACGAGCAGTACTTC. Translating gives CASSSGQGAYEQYF.

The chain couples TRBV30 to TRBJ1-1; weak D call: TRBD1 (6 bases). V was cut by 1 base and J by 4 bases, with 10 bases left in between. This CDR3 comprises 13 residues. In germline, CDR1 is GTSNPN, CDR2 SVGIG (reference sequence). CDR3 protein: CAWSGNRATEAFF. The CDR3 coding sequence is TGTGCCTGGAGTGGTAACAGGGCCACTGAAGCTTTCTTT.

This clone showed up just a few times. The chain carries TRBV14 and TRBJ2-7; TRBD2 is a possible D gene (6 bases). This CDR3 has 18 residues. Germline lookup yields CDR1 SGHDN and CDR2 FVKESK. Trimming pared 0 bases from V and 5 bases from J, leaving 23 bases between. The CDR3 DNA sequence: TGTGCCAGCAGCCAAGATCTTGGGGGAGGCGCGCTGGTCGACGAGCAGTACTTC. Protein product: CASSQDLGGGALVDEQYF.

CDR3 protein: CASSYDTKNTEAFF. CDR3 sequence (DNA): TGTGCCAGCAGTTACGACACCAAGAACACTGAAGCTTTCTTT. The rearrangement uses TRBV6-6 and TRBJ1-1; no firm D call. The CDR3 spans 14 residues. The germline gives CDR1 MNHNY, CDR2 SVGAGI (reference sequence). V gave up 2 bases and J gave up 1 base, with 8 bases separating them.

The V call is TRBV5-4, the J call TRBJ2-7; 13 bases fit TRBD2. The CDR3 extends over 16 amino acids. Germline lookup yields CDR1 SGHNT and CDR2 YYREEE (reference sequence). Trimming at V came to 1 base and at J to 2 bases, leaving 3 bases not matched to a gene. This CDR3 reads CASSLWTSGGPYEQYF. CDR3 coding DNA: TGTGCCAGCAGCTTGTGGACTAGCGGGGGACCCTACGAGCAGTACTTC.

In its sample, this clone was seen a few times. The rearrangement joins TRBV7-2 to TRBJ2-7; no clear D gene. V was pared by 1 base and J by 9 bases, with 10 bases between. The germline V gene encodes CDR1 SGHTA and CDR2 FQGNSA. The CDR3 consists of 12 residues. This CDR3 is CASSLELARQYF. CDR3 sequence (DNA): TGTGCCAGCAGCTTAGAGTTAGCTCGGCAGTACTTC.

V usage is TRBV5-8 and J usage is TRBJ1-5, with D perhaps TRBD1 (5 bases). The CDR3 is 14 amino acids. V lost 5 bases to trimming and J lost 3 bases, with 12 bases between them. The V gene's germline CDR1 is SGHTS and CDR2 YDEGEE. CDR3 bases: TGTGCCAGCAGTAGGGACGGAACCAATCAGCCCCAGCATTTT. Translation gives CASSRDGTNQPQHF.

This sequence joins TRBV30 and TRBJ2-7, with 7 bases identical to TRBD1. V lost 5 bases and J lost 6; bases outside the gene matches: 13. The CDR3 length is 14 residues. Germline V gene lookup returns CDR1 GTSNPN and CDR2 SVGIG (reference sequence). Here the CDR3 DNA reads TGTGCCTGGGGCCTACTGACAGGGTTCGGCGAGCAGTACTTC. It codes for CAWGLLTGFGEQYF.

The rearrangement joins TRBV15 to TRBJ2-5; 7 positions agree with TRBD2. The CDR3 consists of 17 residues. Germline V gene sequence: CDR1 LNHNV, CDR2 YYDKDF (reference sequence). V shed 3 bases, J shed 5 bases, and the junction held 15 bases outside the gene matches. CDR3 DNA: TGTGCCACCAGCAGCCACGGGGAGGGGAGTATTAAGGAGACCCAGTACTTC. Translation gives CATSSHGEGSIKETQYF.

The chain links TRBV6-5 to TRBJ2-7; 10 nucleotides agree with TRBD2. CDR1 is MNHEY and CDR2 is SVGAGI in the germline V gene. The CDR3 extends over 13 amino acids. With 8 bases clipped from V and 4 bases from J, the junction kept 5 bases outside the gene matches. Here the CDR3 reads CASRASGGYEQYF. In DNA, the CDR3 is TGTGCCAGCCGGGCTAGCGGGGGTTACGAGCAGTACTTC.

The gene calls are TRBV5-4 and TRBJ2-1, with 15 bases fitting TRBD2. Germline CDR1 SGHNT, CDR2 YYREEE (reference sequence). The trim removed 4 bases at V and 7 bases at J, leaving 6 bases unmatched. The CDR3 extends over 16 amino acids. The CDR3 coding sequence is TGTGCCAGCAGCCCCGGGACTAGCGGGGGGAGGAATGAGCAGTTCTTC. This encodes CASSPGTSGGRNEQFF.

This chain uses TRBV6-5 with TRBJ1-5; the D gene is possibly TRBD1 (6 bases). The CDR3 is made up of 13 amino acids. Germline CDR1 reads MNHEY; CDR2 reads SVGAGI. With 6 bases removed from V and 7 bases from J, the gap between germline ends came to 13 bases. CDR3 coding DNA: TGTGCCAGCAGCGGGGAGGGGGGACAGCCCCAGCATTTT. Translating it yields CASSGEGGQPQHF.

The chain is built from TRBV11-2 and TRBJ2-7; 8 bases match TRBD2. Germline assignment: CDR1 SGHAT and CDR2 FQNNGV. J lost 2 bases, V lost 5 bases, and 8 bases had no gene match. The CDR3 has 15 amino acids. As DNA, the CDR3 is TGTGCCAGCAGCCCGGGGGGGCGCAAAGCCTACGAGCAGTACTTC. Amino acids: CASSPGGRKAYEQYF.

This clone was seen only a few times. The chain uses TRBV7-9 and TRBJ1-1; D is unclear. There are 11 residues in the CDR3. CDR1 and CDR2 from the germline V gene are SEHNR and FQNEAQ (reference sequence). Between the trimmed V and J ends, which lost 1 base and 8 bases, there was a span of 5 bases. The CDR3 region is CASSLVTEAFF. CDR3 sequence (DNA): TGTGCCAGCAGCTTAGTCACCGAAGCTTTCTTT.

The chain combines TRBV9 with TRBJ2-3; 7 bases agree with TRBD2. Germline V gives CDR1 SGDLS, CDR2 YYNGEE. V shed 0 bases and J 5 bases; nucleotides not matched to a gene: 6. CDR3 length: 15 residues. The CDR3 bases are TGTGCCAGCAGCGTAGACCAGAAGCGGGGAGATACGCAGTATTTT. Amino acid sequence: CASSVDQKRGDTQYF.

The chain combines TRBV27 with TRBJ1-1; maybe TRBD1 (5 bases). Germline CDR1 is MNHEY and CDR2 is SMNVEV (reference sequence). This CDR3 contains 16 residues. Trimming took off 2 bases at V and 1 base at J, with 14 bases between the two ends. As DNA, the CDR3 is TGTGCCAGCAGTTTAGTGGCAGGGTCAAGGAACACTGAAGCTTTCTTT. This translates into CASSLVAGSRNTEAFF.

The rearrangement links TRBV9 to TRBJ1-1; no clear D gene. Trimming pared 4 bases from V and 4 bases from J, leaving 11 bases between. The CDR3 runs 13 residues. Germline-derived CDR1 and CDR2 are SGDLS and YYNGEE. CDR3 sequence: CASSSMVGTEAFF. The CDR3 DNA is TGTGCCAGCAGCTCCATGGTGGGCACTGAAGCTTTCTTT.

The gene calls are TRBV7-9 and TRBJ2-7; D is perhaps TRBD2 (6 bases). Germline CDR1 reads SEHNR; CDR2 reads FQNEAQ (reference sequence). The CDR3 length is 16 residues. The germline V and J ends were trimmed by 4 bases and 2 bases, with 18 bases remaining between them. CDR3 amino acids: CASSSGDGGSTYEQYF. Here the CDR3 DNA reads TGTGCCAGCAGCTCTGGGGATGGGGGGTCAACCTACGAGCAGTACTTC. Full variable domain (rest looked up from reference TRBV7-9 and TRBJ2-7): DTGVSQNPRHKITKRGQNVTFRCDPISEHNRLYWYRQTLGQGPEFLTYFQNEAQLEKSRLLSDRFSAERPKGSFSTLEIQRTEQGDSAMYLCASSSGDGGSTYEQYFGPGTRLTVT.

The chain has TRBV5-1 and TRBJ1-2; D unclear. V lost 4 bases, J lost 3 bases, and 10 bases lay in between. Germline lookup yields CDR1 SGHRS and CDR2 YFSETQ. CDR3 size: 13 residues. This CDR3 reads CASSLDGYYGYTF. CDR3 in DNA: TGCGCCAGCAGCCTCGACGGCTACTATGGCTACACCTTC.

The CDR3 is CSVVGKQGNTEAFF. In DNA, the CDR3 is TGCAGCGTTGTAGGCAAACAGGGGAACACTGAAGCTTTCTTT. This chain connects TRBV29-1 to TRBJ1-1, with D tentatively TRBD1 (6 bases). V lost 4 bases to trimming and J lost 1 base, with 13 bases between them. Germline V gene lookup returns CDR1 SQVTM and CDR2 ANQGSEA. The CDR3 covers 14 residues. Combining the CDR3 with reference TRBV29-1 and TRBJ1-1 gives the whole variable domain SAVISQKPSRDICQRGTSLTIQCQVDSQVTMMFWYRQQPGQSLTLIATANQGSEATYESGFVIDKFPISRPNLTFSTLTVSNMSPEDSSIYLCSVVGKQGNTEAFFGQGTRLTVV.

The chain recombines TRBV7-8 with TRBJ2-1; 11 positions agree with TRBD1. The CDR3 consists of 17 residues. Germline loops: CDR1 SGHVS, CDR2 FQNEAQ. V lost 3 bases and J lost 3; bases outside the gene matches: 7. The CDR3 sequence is CASSFPDGTGGYNEQFF. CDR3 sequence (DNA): TGTGCCAGCAGCTTCCCTGACGGGACAGGGGGCTACAATGAGCAGTTCTTC.

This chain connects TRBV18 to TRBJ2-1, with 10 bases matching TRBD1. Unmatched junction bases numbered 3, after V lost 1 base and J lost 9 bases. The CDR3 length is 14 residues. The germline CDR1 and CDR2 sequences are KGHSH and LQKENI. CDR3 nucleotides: TGTGCCAGCTCACCACTGGGACAGGGGAGTGAGCAGTTCTTC. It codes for CASSPLGQGSEQFF.

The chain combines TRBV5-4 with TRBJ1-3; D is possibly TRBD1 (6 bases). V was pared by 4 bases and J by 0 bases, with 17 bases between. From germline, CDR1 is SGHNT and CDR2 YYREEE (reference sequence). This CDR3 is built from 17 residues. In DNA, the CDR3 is TGTGCCAGCAGCCCGGAGGGGGGACGGCGCTCTGGAAACACCATATATTTT. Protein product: CASSPEGGRRSGNTIYF.

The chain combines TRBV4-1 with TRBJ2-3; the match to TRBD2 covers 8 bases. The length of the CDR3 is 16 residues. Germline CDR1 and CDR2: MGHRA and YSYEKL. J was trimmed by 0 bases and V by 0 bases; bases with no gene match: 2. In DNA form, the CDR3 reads TGCGCCAGCAGCCAAGAACTAGCGGCTAGCACAGATACGCAGTATTTT. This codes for CASSQELAASTDTQYF.